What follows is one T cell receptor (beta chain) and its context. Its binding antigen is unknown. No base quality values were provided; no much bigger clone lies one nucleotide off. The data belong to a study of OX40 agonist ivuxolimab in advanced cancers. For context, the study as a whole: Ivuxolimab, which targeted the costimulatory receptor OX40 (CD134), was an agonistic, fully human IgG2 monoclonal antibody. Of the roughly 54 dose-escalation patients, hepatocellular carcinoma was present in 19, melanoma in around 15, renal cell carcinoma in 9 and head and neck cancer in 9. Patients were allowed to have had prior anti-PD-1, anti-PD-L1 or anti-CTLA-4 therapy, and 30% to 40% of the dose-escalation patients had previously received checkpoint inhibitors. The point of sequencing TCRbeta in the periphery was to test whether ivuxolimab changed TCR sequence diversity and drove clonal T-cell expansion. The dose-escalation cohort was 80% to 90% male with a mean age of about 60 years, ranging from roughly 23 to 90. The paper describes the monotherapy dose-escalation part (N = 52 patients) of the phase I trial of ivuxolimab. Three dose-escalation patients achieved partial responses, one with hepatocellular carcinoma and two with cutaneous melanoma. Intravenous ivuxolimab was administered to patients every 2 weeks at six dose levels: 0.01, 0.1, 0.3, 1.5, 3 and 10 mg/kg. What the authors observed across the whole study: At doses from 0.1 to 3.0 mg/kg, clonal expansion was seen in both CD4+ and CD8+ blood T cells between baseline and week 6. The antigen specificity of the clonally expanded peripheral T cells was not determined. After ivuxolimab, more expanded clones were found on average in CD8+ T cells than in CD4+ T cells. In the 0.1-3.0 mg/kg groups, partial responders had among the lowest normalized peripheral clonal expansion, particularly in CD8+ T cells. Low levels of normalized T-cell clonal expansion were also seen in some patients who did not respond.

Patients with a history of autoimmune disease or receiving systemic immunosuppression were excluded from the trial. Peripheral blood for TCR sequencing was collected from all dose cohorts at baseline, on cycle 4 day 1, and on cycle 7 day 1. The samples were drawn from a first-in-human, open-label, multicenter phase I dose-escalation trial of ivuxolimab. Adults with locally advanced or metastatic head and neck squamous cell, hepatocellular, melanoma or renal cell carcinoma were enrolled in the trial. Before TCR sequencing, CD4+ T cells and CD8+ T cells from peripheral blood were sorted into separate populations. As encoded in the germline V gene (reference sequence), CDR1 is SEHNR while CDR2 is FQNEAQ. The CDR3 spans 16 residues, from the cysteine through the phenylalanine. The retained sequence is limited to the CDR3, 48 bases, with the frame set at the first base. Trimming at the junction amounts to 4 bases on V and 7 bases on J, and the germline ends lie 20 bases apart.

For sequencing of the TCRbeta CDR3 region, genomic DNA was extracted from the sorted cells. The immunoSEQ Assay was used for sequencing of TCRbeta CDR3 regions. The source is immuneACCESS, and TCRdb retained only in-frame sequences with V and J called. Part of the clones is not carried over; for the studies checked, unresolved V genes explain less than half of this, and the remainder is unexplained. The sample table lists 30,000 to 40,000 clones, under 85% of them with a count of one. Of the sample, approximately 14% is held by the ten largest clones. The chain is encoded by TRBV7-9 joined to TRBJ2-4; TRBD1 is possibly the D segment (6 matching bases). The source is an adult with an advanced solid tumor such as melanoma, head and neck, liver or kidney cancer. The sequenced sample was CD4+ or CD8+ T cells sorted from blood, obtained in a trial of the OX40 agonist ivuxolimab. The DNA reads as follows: TGTGCCAGCAGCTCTAATACTCCAGGGGCGGGCAACATTCAGTACTTC. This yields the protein CASSSNTPGAGNIQYF.